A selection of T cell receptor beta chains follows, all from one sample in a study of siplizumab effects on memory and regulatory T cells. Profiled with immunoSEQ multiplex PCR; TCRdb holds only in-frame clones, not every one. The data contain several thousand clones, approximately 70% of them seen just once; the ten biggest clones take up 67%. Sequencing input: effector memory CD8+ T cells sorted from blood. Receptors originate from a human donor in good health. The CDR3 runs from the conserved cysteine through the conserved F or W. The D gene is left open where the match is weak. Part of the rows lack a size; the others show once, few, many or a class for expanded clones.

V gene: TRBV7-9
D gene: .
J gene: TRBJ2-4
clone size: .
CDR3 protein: CASGIGVDVAKNIQYF
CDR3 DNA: TGTGCCAGCGGTATAGGGGTGGATGTAGCCAAAAACATTCAGTACTTC

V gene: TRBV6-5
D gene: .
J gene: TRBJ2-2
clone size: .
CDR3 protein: CASSPPRVGELFF
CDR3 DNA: TGTGCCAGCAGTCCCCCTAGGGTGGGGGAGCTGTTTTTT

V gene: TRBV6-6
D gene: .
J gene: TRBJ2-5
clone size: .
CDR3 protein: CASSIFEGQETQYF
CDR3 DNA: TGTGCCAGCAGCATCTTCGAGGGGCAAGAGACCCAGTACTTC

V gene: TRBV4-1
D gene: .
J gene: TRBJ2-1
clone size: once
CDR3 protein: CASSQSSYNEQFF
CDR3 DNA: TGCGCCAGCAGCCAATCCTCCTACAATGAGCAGTTCTTC

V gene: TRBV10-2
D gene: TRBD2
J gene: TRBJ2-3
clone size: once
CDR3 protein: CASRARAGGFTDTQYF
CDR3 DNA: TGCGCCAGCCGGGCACGAGCGGGGGGCTTCACAGATACGCAGTATTTT

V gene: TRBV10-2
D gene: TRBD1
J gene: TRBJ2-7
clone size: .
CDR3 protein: CASSGGTGDIHEQYF
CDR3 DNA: TGCGCCAGCAGTGGCGGAACAGGGGATATCCACGAGCAGTACTTC

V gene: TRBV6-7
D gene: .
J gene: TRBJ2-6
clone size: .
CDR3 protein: CASSPGSRQSRANVLTF
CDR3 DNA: TGTGCCAGCAGTCCCGGGTCGCGTCAAAGTCGGGCCAACGTCCTGACTTTC

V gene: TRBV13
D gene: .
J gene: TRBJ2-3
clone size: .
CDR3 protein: CASSYKPLSTDTQYF
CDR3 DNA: TGTGCCAGCAGCTACAAGCCCCTGAGCACAGATACGCAGTATTTT

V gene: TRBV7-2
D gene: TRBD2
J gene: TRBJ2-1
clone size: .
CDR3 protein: CASSDLPAGYSYNEQFF
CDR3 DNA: TGTGCCAGCAGCGATCTGCCAGCGGGGTACTCCTACAATGAGCAGTTCTTC

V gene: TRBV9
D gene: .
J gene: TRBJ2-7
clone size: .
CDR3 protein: CASSVGDTYEQYF
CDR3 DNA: TGTGCCAGCAGCGTAGGGGACACCTACGAGCAGTACTTC

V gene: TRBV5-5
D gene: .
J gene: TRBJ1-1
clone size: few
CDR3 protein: CASSLWSANTEAFF
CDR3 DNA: TGTGCCAGCAGCTTGTGGTCAGCAAACACTGAAGCTTTCTTT

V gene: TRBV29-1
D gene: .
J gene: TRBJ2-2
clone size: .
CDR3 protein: CSVDVADTNTGELFF
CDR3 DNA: TGCAGCGTTGATGTGGCAGATACGAACACCGGGGAGCTGTTTTTT

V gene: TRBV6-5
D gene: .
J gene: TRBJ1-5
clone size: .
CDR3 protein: CASSRTDSSNQPQHF
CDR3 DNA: TGTGCCAGCAGTCGGACTGACTCGAGCAATCAGCCCCAGCATTTT

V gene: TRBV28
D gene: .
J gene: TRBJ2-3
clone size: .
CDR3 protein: CASSLDFRGYDTQYF
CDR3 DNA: TGTGCCAGCAGCCTGGATTTCAGGGGTTATGATACGCAGTATTTT

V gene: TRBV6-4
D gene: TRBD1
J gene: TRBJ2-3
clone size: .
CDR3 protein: CASSDSPGTGGDTQYF
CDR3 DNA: TGTGCCAGCAGTGACTCGCCTGGGACAGGGGGAGATACGCAGTATTTT

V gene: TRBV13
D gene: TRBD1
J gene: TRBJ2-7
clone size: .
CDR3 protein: CASRPTGLSYEQYF
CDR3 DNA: TGTGCCAGCAGACCGACAGGGTTGTCCTACGAGCAGTACTTC

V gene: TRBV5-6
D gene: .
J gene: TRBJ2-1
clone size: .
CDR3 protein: CARCRIASYNEQFF
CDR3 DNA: TGTGCCCGCTGTCGGATAGCATCCTACAATGAGCAGTTCTTC

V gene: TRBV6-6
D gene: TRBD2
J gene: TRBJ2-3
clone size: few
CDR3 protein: CASTSGSPTDTQYF
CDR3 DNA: TGTGCCAGCACTAGCGGGAGCCCCACAGATACGCAGTATTTT

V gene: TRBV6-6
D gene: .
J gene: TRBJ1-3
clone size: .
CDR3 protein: CVVGSGNTIYF
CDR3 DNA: TGTGTGGTGGGTTCTGGAAACACCATATATTTT

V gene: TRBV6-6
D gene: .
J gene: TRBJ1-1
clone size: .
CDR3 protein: CASSYNPSRDTEAFF
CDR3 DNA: TGTGCCAGCAGTTACAACCCATCAAGGGACACTGAAGCTTTCTTT

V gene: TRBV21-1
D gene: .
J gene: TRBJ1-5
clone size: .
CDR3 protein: CASSKAKGESRSNQPQHF
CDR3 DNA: TGTGCCAGCAGCAAAGCTAAGGGCGAGTCAAGGAGCAATCAGCCCCAGCATTTT

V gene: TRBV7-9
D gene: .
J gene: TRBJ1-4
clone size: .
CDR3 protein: CASSPRVPNEKLFF
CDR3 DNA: TGTGCCAGCAGCCCGCGGGTCCCCAATGAAAAACTGTTTTTT

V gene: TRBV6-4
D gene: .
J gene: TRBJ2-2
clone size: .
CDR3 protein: CASSDGDTGELFF
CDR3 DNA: TGTGCCAGCAGTGATGGGGACACCGGGGAGCTGTTTTTT

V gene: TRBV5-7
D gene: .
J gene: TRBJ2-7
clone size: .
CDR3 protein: CASSFSTSYEQYF
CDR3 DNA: TGTGCCAGCAGCTTTTCGACAAGCTACGAGCAGTACTTC

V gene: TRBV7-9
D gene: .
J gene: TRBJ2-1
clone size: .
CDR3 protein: CASSLAQRDPNEQFF
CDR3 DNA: TGTGCCAGCAGCTTAGCTCAAAGGGACCCGAATGAGCAGTTCTTC

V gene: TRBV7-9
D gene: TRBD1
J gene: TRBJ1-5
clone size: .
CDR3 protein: CASSRDREVGQPQHF
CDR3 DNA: TGTGCCAGCAGCCGAGACAGGGAGGTAGGGCAGCCCCAGCATTTT

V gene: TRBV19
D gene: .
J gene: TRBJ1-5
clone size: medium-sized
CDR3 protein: CASSIGMGNQPQHF
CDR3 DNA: TGTGCCAGTAGTATAGGGATGGGCAATCAGCCCCAGCATTTT

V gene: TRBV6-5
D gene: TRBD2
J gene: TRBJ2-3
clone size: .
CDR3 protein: CASSYGTSATDTQYF
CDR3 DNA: TGTGCCAGCAGTTACGGGACTAGCGCCACAGATACGCAGTATTTT

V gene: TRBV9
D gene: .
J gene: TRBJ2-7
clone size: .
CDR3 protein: CASSVERYDEQYF
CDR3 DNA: TGTGCCAGCAGCGTAGAAAGATATGACGAGCAGTACTTC

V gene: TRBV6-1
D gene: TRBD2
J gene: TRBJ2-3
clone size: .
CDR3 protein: CASSESSGGADTQYF
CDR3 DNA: TGTGCCAGCAGTGAAAGTAGCGGGGGCGCAGATACGCAGTATTTT

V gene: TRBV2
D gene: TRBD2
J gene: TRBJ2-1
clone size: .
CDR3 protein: CAVLAGGSNYNEQFF
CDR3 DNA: TGTGCCGTCCTAGCGGGAGGTTCCAACTACAATGAGCAGTTCTTC

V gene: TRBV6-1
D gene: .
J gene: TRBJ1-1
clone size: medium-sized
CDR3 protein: CASSEGQGNTEAFF
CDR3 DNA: TGTGCCAGCAGTGAAGGTCAGGGGAACACTGAAGCTTTCTTT

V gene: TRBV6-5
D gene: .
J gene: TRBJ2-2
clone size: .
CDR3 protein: CASSYSSRWTGELFF
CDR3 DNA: TGTGCCAGCAGTTACTCCTCTAGATGGACCGGGGAGCTGTTTTTT

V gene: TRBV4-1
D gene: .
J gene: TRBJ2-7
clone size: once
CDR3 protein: CASSQEANYYEQYF
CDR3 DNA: TGCGCCAGCAGCCAAGAAGCTAACTACTACGAGCAGTACTTC

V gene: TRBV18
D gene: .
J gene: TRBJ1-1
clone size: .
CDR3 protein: CASSPGKMNTEAFF
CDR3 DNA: TGTGCCAGCTCTCCCGGGAAAATGAACACTGAAGCTTTCTTT

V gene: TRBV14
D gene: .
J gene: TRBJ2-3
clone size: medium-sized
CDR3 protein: CASSFLSFGSTDTQYF
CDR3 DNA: TGTGCCAGCAGCTTCCTGAGCTTCGGTAGCACAGATACGCAGTATTTT

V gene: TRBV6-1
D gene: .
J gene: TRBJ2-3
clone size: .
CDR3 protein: CASSEGQETDTQYF
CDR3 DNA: TGTGCCAGCAGTGAAGGGCAAGAGACAGATACGCAGTATTTT

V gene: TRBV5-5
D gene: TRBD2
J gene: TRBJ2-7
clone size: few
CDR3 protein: CASSLGLAGEGEQYF
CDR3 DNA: TGTGCCAGCAGCTTAGGACTAGCGGGAGAGGGCGAGCAGTACTTC

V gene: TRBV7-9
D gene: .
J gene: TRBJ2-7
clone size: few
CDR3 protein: CASSSQRSYEQYF
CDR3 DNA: TGTGCCAGCAGCTCCCAGCGTTCCTACGAGCAGTACTTC

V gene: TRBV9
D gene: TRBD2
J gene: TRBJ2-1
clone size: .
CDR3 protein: CASSPLSTGGAGYNEQFF
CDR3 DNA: TGTGCCAGCAGCCCCCTCTCTACCGGGGGGGCCGGCTACAATGAGCAGTTCTTC

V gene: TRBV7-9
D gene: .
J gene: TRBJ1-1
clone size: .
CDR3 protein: CASSGYAETEAFF
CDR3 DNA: TGTGCCAGCAGCGGCTACGCGGAGACTGAAGCTTTCTTT

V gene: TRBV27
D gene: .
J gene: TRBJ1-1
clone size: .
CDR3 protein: CASSYPGSEAFF
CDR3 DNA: TGTGCCAGCAGTTATCCGGGCTCCGAAGCTTTCTTT

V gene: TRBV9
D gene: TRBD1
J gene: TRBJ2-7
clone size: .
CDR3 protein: CASSGLSGTEAYEQYF
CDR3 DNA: TGTGCCAGCAGCGGATTATCCGGGACAGAGGCCTACGAGCAGTACTTC

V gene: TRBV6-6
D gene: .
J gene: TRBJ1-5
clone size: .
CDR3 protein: CASSHDTARQPQHF
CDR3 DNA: TGTGCCAGCAGCCACGACACGGCTCGTCAGCCCCAGCATTTT

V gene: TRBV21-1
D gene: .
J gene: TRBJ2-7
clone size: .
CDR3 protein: CASSENGQGHDEQYF
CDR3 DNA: TGTGCCAGCAGCGAAAATGGGCAGGGACATGACGAGCAGTACTTC

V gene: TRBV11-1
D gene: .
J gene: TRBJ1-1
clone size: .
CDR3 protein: CASSPRRLDTEAFF
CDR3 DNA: TGTGCCAGCAGCCCCCGCCGGTTGGACACTGAAGCTTTCTTT

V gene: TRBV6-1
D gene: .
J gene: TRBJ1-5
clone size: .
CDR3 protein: CASSEPEASQPQHF
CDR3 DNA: TGTGCCAGCAGTGAACCAGAGGCTAGCCAGCCCCAGCATTTT

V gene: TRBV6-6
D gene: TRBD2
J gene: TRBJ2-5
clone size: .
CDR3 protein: CASSSPTSGRQETQYF
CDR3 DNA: TGTGCCAGCAGTTCGCCGACTAGCGGTAGACAAGAGACCCAGTACTTC